This T cell receptor (beta chain) is from a study of Ad26.COV2.S vaccination and SARS-CoV-2 variants. Data came from immunoSEQ multiplex PCR; TCRdb stores just in-frame clones and leaves some out. This table holds approximately 410,000 clones, roughly 90% found once. The treatment here: around 19 received Ad26.COV2.S at low or high dose, single or two shots; 5 received placebo; per-sample allocation not given. Samples came from day 63 after the first vaccine or placebo injection. Vaccination used an Ad26 vector expressing Wuhan-strain SARS-CoV-2 spike. The trim removed 0 bases at V and 6 bases at J, leaving 16 bases unmatched. In germline, CDR1 is LGHNA, CDR2 YSLEER. The CDR3 loop spans 18 amino acids.

The chain couples TRBV4-3 to TRBJ2-7; 8 bases are shared with TRBD1. The sample in question was peripheral blood, obtained in a trial of Ad26.COV2.S vaccine versus placebo. This TCR was recovered from a person between 18 and 65 years old who received the Ad26.COV2.S COVID-19 vaccine or a placebo. CDR3 region: CASSQETVEDRGFGEQYF. In DNA, the CDR3 is TGCGCCAGCAGCCAAGAGACTGTCGAAGACAGGGGCTTCGGCGAGCAGTACTTC.